These T cell receptor beta chains were read from a single sample in a study of shared clonotypes between healthy human individuals. Data came from immunoSEQ multiplex PCR; TCRdb stores just in-frame clones and leaves some out. Of roughly 2 million clones in the sample, around 96% were seen once. Sequencing used naive CD8+ T cells sorted from blood. The origin of the receptors is a man in his late teens or twenties in good health. Each CDR3 is given without its conserved first and last residue. Fields, in order: J gene, V gene, clone size, CDR3 protein. For some rows the clone size is stated as once, few or many, or as a class when expanded; others skip it.

j_gene: TRBJ1-1; v_gene: TRBV6-5; abundance: NA; CDR3aa: ASSYWQGNTEAF
j_gene: TRBJ1-3; v_gene: TRBV7-8; abundance: few; CDR3aa: ASSLTVAGNTIY
j_gene: TRBJ2-7; v_gene: TRBV5-5; abundance: NA; CDR3aa: ASSPVDLNEQY
j_gene: TRBJ1-3; v_gene: TRBV28; abundance: NA; CDR3aa: ASRGPGGNTIY
j_gene: TRBJ1-1; v_gene: TRBV13; abundance: NA; CDR3aa: ASRPGVNTEAF
j_gene: TRBJ2-7; v_gene: TRBV7-9; abundance: NA; CDR3aa: ASSRFGTGDHEQY
j_gene: TRBJ2-3; v_gene: TRBV13; abundance: NA; CDR3aa: ASSLEGGPSTDTQY
j_gene: TRBJ2-7; v_gene: TRBV6-5; abundance: NA; CDR3aa: ASSSGPSSYEQY
j_gene: TRBJ2-7; v_gene: TRBV4-1; abundance: NA; CDR3aa: ASSQGTAAGDEQY
j_gene: TRBJ2-1; v_gene: TRBV2; abundance: NA; CDR3aa: ASSARPGAANEQF
j_gene: TRBJ1-6; v_gene: TRBV5-1; abundance: NA; CDR3aa: ASSPGTDYNSPLH
j_gene: TRBJ2-7; v_gene: TRBV10-1; abundance: NA; CDR3aa: ASSDFDRAYEQY
j_gene: TRBJ2-5; v_gene: TRBV7-8; abundance: NA; CDR3aa: ASSLRDSQETQY
j_gene: TRBJ1-4; v_gene: TRBV27; abundance: NA; CDR3aa: ASSFIGGVTNEKLF
j_gene: TRBJ2-1; v_gene: TRBV23-1; abundance: once; CDR3aa: ASRPFRDREFHEQF
j_gene: TRBJ2-7; v_gene: TRBV7-9; abundance: NA; CDR3aa: ASSLEGDEQY